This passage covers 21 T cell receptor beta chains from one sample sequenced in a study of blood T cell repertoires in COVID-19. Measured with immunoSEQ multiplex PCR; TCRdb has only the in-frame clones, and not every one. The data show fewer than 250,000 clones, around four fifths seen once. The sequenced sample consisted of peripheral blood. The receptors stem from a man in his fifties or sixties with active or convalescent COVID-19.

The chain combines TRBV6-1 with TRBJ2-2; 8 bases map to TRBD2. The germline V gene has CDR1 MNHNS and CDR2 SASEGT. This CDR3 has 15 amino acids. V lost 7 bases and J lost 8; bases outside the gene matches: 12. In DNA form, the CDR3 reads TGTGCCAGCAAGAACGGGAGGGCTGATGGGGGGGAGCTGTTTTTT. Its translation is CASKNGRADGGELFF.

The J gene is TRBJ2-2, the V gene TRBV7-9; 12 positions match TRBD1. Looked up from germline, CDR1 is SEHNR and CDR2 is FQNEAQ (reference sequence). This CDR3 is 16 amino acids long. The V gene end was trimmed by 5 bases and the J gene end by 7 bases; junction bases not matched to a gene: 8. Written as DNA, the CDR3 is TGTGCCAGCAGCATCCGGGACAGGGGGCAGGGCGGGGAGCTGTTTTTT. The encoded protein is CASSIRDRGQGGELFF.

CDR3 DNA: TGTGCCAGTAGCACAACAGGCAGACCTAACTATGGCTACACCTTC. This sequence encodes CASSTTGRPNYGYTF. This sequence joins TRBV19 and TRBJ1-2, with D possibly TRBD1 on 5 matching bases. The CDR3 extends over 15 amino acids. Germline V CDR1 and CDR2: LNHDA, SQIVND (reference sequence). Trimming stripped 6 bases from V and 0 bases from J, with 14 bases between.

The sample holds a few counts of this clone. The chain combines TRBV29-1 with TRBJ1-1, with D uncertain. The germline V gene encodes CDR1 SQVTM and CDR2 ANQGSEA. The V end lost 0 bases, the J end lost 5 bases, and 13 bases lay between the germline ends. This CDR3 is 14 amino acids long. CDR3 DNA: TGCAGCGTTGAAGATAGAAGCAAGAGGACTGAAGCTTTCTTT. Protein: CSVEDRSKRTEAFF.

In DNA, the CDR3 is TGTGCCTTTCTCGGCAGGGGGGCGAACACTGAAGCTTTCTTT. The encoded protein is CAFLGRGANTEAFF. This rearrangement joins TRBV30 to TRBJ1-1, with 7 bases that match TRBD1. V shed 7 bases, J shed 1 base, and the junction held 9 bases outside the gene matches. CDR1 is GTSNPN, CDR2 SVGIG, per germline (reference sequence). CDR3 size: 14 residues. Filled out from reference TRBV30 and TRBJ1-1, the complete variable domain reads SQTIHQWPATLVQPVGSPLSLECTVEGTSNPNLYWYRQAAGRGLQLLFYSVGIGQISSEVPQNLSASRPQDRQFILSSKKLLLSDSGFYLCAFLGRGANTEAFFGQGTRLTVV.

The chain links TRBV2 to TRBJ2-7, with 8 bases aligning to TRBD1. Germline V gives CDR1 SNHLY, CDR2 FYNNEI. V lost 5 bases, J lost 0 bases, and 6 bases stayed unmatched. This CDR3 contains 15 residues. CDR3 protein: CASSPDRVYSYEQYF. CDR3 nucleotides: TGTGCCAGCAGTCCGGACAGGGTTTACTCCTACGAGCAGTACTTC.

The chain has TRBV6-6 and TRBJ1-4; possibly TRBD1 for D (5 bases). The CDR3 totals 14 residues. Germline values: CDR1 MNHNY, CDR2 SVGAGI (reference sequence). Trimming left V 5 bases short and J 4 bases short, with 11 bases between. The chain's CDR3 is CASSMDKGNEKLFF. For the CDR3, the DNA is TGTGCCAGCAGTATGGACAAGGGTAATGAAAAACTGTTTTTT.

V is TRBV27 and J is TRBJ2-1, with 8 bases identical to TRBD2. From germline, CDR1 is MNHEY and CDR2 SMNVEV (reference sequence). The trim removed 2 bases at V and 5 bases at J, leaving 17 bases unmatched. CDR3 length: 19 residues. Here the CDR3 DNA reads TGTGCCAGCAGTTTAGCAGCCCGGGAGGGCCTAGGAAAAAACAATGAGCAGTTCTTC. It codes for CASSLAAREGLGKNNEQFF.

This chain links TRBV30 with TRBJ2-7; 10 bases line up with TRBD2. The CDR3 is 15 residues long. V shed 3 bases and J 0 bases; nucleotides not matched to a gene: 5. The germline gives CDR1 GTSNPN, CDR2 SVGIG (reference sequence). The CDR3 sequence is CAWSWTSGSSYEQYF. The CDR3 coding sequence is TGTGCCTGGAGCTGGACTAGCGGTAGCTCCTACGAGCAGTACTTC.

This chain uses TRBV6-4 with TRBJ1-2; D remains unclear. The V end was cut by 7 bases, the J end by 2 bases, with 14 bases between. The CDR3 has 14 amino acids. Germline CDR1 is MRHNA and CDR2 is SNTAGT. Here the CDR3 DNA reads TGTGCCAGCACCGAAGGACTCTCAAACTATGGCTACACCTTC. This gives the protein CASTEGLSNYGYTF.

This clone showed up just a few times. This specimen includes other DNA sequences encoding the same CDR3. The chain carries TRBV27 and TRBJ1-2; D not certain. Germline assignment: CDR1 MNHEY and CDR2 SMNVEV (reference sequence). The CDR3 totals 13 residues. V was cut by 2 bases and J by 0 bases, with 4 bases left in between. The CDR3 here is CASSLRANYGYTF. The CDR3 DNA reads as TGTGCCAGCAGTTTAAGAGCTAACTATGGCTACACCTTC.

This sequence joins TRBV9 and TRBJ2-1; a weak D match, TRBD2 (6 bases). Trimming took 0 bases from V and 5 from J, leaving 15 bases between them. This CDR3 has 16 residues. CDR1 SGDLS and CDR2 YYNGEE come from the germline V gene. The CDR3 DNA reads TGTGCCAGCAGCGTAGGAAGCGGGCGGTTCAACAATGAGCAGTTCTTC. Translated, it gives CASSVGSGRFNNEQFF.

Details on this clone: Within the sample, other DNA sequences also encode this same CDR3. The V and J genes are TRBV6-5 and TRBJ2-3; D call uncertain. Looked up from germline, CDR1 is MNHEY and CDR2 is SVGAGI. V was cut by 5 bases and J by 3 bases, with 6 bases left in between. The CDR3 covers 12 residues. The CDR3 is CASSRSTDTQYF. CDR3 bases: TGTGCCAGCAGTCGGAGTACAGATACGCAGTATTTT.

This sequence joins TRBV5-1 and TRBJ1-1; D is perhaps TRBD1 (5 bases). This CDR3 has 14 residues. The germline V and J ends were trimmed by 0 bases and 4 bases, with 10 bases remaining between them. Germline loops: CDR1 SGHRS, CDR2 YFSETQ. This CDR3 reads CASSLEGRSTEAFF. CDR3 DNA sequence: TGCGCCAGCAGCTTGGAGGGGCGAAGCACTGAAGCTTTCTTT.

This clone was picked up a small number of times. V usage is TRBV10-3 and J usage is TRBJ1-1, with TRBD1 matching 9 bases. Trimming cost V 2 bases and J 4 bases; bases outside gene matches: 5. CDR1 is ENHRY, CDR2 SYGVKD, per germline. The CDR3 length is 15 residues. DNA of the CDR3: TGTGCCATCAGTGAGACAGGGGGCTTCGGCACTGAAGCTTTCTTT. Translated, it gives CAISETGGFGTEAFF.

As DNA, the CDR3 is TGTGCCAGCACGAGGGAGGGCCACGAGCAGTACTTC. Its translation is CASTREGHEQYF. The rearrangement links TRBV2 to TRBJ2-7; 7 positions agree with TRBD2. V shed 7 bases, J shed 5 bases, and the junction held 5 bases outside the gene matches. CDR1 is SNHLY and CDR2 is FYNNEI in the germline V gene. The CDR3 contains 12 residues.

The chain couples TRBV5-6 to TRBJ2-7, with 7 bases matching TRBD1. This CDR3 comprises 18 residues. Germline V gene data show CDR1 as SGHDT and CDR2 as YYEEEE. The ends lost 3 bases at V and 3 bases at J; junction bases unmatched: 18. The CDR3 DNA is TGTGCCAGCAGCTCTCCGGGACAGACGACCCAAATCGGCTACGAGCAGTACTTC. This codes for CASSSPGQTTQIGYEQYF.

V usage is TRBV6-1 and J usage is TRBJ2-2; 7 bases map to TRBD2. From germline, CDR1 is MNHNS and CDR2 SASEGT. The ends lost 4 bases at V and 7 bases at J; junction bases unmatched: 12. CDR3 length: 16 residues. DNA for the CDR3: TGTGCCAGCAGTGCCCTCACTAGCGAGGTGGGCGGGGAGCTGTTTTTT. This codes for CASSALTSEVGGELFF.

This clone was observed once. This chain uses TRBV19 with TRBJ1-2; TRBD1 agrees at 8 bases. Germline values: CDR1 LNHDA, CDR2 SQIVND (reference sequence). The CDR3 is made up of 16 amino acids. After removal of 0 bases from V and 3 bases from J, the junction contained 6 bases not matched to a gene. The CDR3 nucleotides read TGTGCCAGTAGTATAGACATCTCGGACAGGGACTATGGCTACACCTTC. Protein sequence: CASSIDISDRDYGYTF.

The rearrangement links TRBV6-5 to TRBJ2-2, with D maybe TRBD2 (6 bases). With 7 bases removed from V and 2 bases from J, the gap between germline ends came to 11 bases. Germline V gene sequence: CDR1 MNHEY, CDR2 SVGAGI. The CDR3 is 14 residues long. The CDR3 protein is CASTPGLNTGELFF. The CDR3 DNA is TGTGCCAGCACCCCGGGACTCAACACCGGGGAGCTGTTTTTT.

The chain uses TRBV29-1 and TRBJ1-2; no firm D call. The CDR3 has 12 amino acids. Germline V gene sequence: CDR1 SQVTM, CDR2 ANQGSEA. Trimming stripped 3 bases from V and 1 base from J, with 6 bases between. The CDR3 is CSVERFNYGYTF. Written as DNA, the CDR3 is TGCAGCGTTGAGCGGTTTAACTATGGCTACACCTTC.